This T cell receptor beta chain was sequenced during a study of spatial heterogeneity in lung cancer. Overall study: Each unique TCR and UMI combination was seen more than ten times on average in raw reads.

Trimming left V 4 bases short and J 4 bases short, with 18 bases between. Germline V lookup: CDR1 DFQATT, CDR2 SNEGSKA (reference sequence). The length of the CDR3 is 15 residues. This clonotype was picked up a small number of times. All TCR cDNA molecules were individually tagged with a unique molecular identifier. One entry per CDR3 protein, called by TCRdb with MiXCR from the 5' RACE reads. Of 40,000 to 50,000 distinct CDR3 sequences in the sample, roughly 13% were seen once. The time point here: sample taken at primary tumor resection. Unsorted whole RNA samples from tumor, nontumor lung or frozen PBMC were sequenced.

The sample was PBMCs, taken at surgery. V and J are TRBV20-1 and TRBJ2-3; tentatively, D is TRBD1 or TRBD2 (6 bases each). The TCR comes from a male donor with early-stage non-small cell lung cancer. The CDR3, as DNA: TGCAGTGCTACCGAAGGGGGAGGTAACCCAGATACGCAGTATTTT. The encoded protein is CSATEGGGNPDTQYF.